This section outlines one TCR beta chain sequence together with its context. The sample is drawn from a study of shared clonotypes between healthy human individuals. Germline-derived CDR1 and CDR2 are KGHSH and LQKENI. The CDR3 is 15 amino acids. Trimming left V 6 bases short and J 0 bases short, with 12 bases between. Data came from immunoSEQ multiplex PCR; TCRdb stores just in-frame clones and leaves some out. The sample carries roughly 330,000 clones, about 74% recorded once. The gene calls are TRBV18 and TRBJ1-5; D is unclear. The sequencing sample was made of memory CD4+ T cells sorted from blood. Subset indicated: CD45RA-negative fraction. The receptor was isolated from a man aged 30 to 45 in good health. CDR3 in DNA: TGTGCCAGCTCGCCCTTGGGGAATAGCAATCAGCCCCAGCATTTT. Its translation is CASSPLGNSNQPQHF.